Sequencing of this TCR beta chain was carried out in a study of patients and donors after allogeneic stem cell transplantation. Each CDR3 protein is one row after TCRdb ran MiXCR on the RT-PCR reads. The sample lists about 100,000 distinct CDR3 sequences, around 35% occurring once. V dropped 4 bases and J dropped 7; count of bases not matched to a gene: 8. CDR1 DFQATT and CDR2 SNEGSKA come from the germline V gene (reference sequence). The CDR3 has 13 amino acids. This clonotype was obtained from a human donor who was either an allogeneic HSCT recipient or a stem cell or donor lymphocyte infusion donor (not recorded which). It is not recorded whose cells these are; they may come from a transplant donor. The chain joins TRBV20-1 to TRBJ2-3; TRBD1 matches 7 bases. Input material: blood, either unsorted or a sorted T cell fraction (not recorded which). CDR3 amino acids: CSAINRGSNTQYF. The CDR3 nucleotides are TGCAGTGCTATAAACAGGGGATCAAATACGCAGTATTTT.